The 30 T cell receptor beta chains below come from one sample, sequenced in a study of blood T cells in healthy people across ages. A second PCR, run for roughly 7 to 12 cycles, used a sample-barcoded 5' primer plus a J-beta primer mix. In TCRdb, the 5' RACE reads were re-called with MiXCR into one record per CDR3 protein. The data show 1.5 million to 2 million distinct CDR3 sequences, approximately 50% seen once. The material sequenced was blood. The source of these receptors is a woman in her 40s in good health.

Only a few counts were recorded for this clonotype. The rearrangement links TRBV20-1 to TRBJ1-2, with D uncertain. The CDR3 is 11 residues long. CDR1 is DFQATT and CDR2 is SNEGSKA in the germline V gene (reference sequence). With 1 base removed from V and 7 bases from J, the gap between germline ends came to 7 bases. CDR3 bases: TGCAGTGCTAGAGCGATTGGTGGCTACACCTTC. Amino acids: CSARAIGGYTF.

This chain uses TRBV27 with TRBJ2-4, with TRBD2 matching 11 bases. CDR3 length equals 14 residues. Germline V gives CDR1 MNHEY, CDR2 SMNVEV (reference sequence). With 6 bases clipped from V and 4 bases from J, the junction kept 2 bases outside the gene matches. The CDR3, as DNA: TGTGCCAGCAGAATAGCGGGGGGGAAAAACATTCAGTACTTC. It yields the protein CASRIAGGKNIQYF.

This clonotype appeared a few times. The chain carries TRBV11-3 and TRBJ2-1; TRBD1 matches 7 bases. The ends lost 1 base at V and 6 bases at J; junction bases unmatched: 3. Germline-derived CDR1 and CDR2 are SGHNT and YENEEA. The length of the CDR3 is 14 residues. CDR3 residues: CASSLAGQPNEQFF. The CDR3 coding sequence is TGTGCCAGCAGCTTAGCGGGACAGCCCAATGAGCAGTTCTTC.

The chain joins TRBV10-3 to TRBJ2-1; TRBD2 aligns across 7 bases. Trimming cost V 5 bases and J 7 bases; bases outside gene matches: 11. Germline V gene data show CDR1 as ENHRY and CDR2 as SYGVKD. This CDR3 has 15 residues. The CDR3 protein is CAISSSPGGWNEQFF. CDR3 in DNA: TGTGCCATCAGTTCTTCTCCGGGGGGTTGGAATGAGCAGTTCTTC.

This clonotype was observed a few times. The rearrangement links TRBV6-6 to TRBJ2-5; unclear D gene. CDR1 MNHNY and CDR2 SVGAGI come from the germline V gene (reference sequence). This CDR3 has 12 amino acids. Trimming removed 5 bases at V and 5 bases at J, with 9 bases between. The CDR3 DNA follows: TGTGCCAGCAGTCCTATCAGTGAGACCCAGTACTTC. Translation gives CASSPISETQYF.

This clonotype occurred a few times. The genes are TRBV7-9 and TRBJ2-7, with unresolved D. This CDR3 contains 12 residues. V gave up 3 bases and J gave up 3 bases, with 6 bases separating them. The germline V gene encodes CDR1 SEHNR and CDR2 FQNEAQ (reference sequence). As DNA, the CDR3 is TGTGCCAGCAGCTTTACAGTCTACGAGCAGTACTTC. This translates into CASSFTVYEQYF.

This clonotype was observed a handful of times. V and J are TRBV2 and TRBJ2-1; 9 bases fit TRBD1. V was clipped by 8 bases and J by 6 bases; unmatched bases: 5. The CDR3 extends over 13 amino acids. Germline V gene lookup returns CDR1 SNHLY and CDR2 FYNNEI. The CDR3: CASLGQGRNEQFF. The CDR3 DNA follows: TGTGCCAGCCTCGGACAGGGGCGCAATGAGCAGTTCTTC.

The chain joins TRBV9 to TRBJ2-5; D gene unclear. The CDR3 contains 12 residues. The germline V and J ends were trimmed by 2 bases and 11 bases, with 13 bases remaining between them. The germline V gene encodes CDR1 SGDLS and CDR2 YYNGEE. The CDR3 loop reads CASSVTYNEQYF. The CDR3 DNA follows: TGTGCCAGCAGCGTCACCTACAATGAGCAGTACTTC.

The V and J genes are TRBV7-2 and TRBJ2-3, with D possibly being TRBD1 or TRBD2 (6 bases each). V lost 5 bases and J lost 4, with 13 bases in between. CDR1 and CDR2 from the germline V gene are SGHTA and FQGNSA. The CDR3 totals 14 residues. The CDR3 is CASSRPEGADTQYF. The DNA of the CDR3 is TGTGCCAGCAGCCGACCGGAGGGGGCAGATACGCAGTATTTT.

The rearrangement joins TRBV28 to TRBJ1-2; 9 bases are shared with TRBD1. The CDR3 extends over 15 amino acids. Unmatched junction bases numbered 9, after V lost 6 bases and J lost 4 bases. Germline V gene lookup returns CDR1 MDHEN and CDR2 SYDVKM. This CDR3 reads CASSNQGTGSYGYTF. The CDR3 coding sequence is TGTGCCAGCAGCAACCAAGGGACAGGGAGCTATGGCTACACCTTC.

The V and J genes are TRBV4-2 and TRBJ2-1; 9 bases map to TRBD1. V trimming: 3 bases; J trimming: 4 bases; junction bases outside the gene matches: 13. The germline V gene encodes CDR1 LGHNA and CDR2 YNFKEQ. The CDR3 is 18 amino acids. The CDR3 DNA reads as TGTGCCAGCAGCCAGGCGGGGACAGGGACCCTAGAATACAATGAGCAGTTCTTC. Translated: CASSQAGTGTLEYNEQFF.

This chain connects TRBV15 to TRBJ2-1; tentatively, D is TRBD1 or TRBD2 (5 bases each). CDR3 length equals 17 residues. Trimming pared 0 bases from V and 4 bases from J, leaving 16 bases between. Germline CDR1 LNHNV, CDR2 YYDKDF (reference sequence). The CDR3 is CATSRDYQGGGYNEQFF. The DNA for the CDR3 is TGTGCCACCAGCAGAGATTACCAGGGTGGGGGATACAATGAGCAGTTCTTC.

This clonotype has just one count. DNA of the CDR3: TGTGCCAGCAGCCAAGATAACCGGGACAGGGGGCTTTACGAGCAGTACTTC. This gives the protein CASSQDNRDRGLYEQYF. J is TRBJ2-7 and V is TRBV4-2; 12 bases are shared with TRBD1. The CDR3 is 17 amino acids. CDR1 LGHNA and CDR2 YNFKEQ come from the germline V gene. J lost 4 bases, V lost 0 bases, and 7 bases had no gene match.

The chain couples TRBV20-1 to TRBJ2-7; weak D call: TRBD1 (5 bases). The CDR3 length is 14 residues. From germline, CDR1 is DFQATT and CDR2 SNEGSKA (reference sequence). The V end lost 0 bases, the J end lost 3 bases, and 12 bases lay between the germline ends. The CDR3 nucleotides read TGCAGTGCTAGAGATGGGGCAGGGTTCTACGAGCAGTACTTC. Its translation is CSARDGAGFYEQYF.

The chain carries TRBV2 and TRBJ2-3; perhaps TRBD2 as D (6 bases). The CDR3 consists of 15 residues. Germline CDR1 and CDR2: SNHLY and FYNNEI. V lost 4 bases and J 2 bases, leaving 13 bases between the germline ends. CDR3 bases: TGTGCCAGCAGTGCGCTCGGGGGACCCACAGATACGCAGTATTTT. It specifies CASSALGGPTDTQYF.

This chain uses TRBV7-2 with TRBJ2-2, with unresolved D. The V end was cut by 0 bases, the J end by 7 bases, with 3 bases between. Germline CDR1 SGHTA, CDR2 FQGNSA. The CDR3 length is 12 residues. CDR3 amino acids: CASSLAYGELFF. In DNA, the CDR3 is TGTGCCAGCAGCTTAGCCTACGGGGAGCTGTTTTTT.

J is TRBJ2-7 and V is TRBV11-2; TRBD1 might be the D (5 bases). The CDR3 loop spans 16 amino acids. From germline, CDR1 is SGHAT and CDR2 FQNNGV. V was trimmed by 0 bases and J by 4 bases, leaving 16 bases between them. The CDR3 nucleotides read TGTGCCAGCAGCTTAGATCTACCGACAGTAGTTTACGAGCAGTACTTC. This gives the protein CASSLDLPTVVYEQYF.

V usage is TRBV7-3 and J usage is TRBJ2-3, with TRBD2 identical over 8 bases. The V and J ends lost 1 base and 0 bases, in that order; junction bases with no gene match: 9. CDR1 SGHTA and CDR2 FQGTGA come from the germline V gene. The CDR3 covers 18 residues. The CDR3 here is CASSLRPGGDSSTDTQYF. CDR3 bases: TGTGCCAGCAGCTTAAGGCCGGGGGGGGACTCTAGCACAGATACGCAGTATTTT.

There are a few counts of this clonotype. The chain combines TRBV5-1 with TRBJ2-7, with D possibly matching TRBD2 (7 bases). This CDR3 is built from 15 residues. V was shortened by 4 bases and J by 6 bases, with 20 bases between the two germline ends. Per the germline V gene, CDR1 is SGHRS and CDR2 is YFSETQ. CDR3 nucleotide sequence: TGCGCCAGCAGCCCGTGGGGGGGGCGCTTCTTCGAGCAGTACTTC. The encoded protein is CASSPWGGRFFEQYF.

J is TRBJ2-3 and V is TRBV6-2 or TRBV6-3; 14 nucleotides agree with TRBD2. CDR1 is MNHEY and CDR2 is SVGEGT in the germline V gene. The trim removed 6 bases at V and 1 base at J, leaving 9 bases unmatched. The CDR3 has 18 residues. The CDR3 DNA is TGTGCCAGCAGAAGATCCGGGACTAGCGGGGGAGGCACAGATACGCAGTATTTT. Amino acids: CASRRSGTSGGGTDTQYF.

There are a few counts of this clonotype. The CDR3 DNA sequence: TGCAGCGTTGAGGGACAGGGATCCGAGCAGTACTTC. Protein: CSVEGQGSEQYF. This sequence joins TRBV29-1 and TRBJ2-4, with 9 positions matching TRBD1. The J call may be incorrect, as the DNA end agrees better with TRBJ2-7. CDR1 and CDR2 from the germline V gene are SQVTM and ANQGSEA. The CDR3 runs to 12 residues.

The chain is built from TRBV29-1 and TRBJ2-3; D may be TRBD2 (6 bases). Trimming left V 1 base short and J 2 bases short, with 13 bases between. The CDR3 length is 15 residues. CDR1 SQVTM and CDR2 ANQGSEA come from the germline V gene. CDR3 nucleotides: TGCAGCGTTGAAGGCGGAGGGGCCAACACAGATACGCAGTATTTT. As protein: CSVEGGGANTDTQYF.

This clonotype was seen many times. The V call is TRBV7-2, the J call TRBJ2-5; D might be TRBD2 (5 bases). Trimming took off 0 bases at V and 5 bases at J, with 13 bases between the two ends. CDR3 length: 15 residues. Germline lookup yields CDR1 SGHTA and CDR2 FQGNSA. This CDR3 reads CASSLAGSPGETQYF. In DNA, the CDR3 is TGTGCCAGCAGCTTAGCAGGGAGCCCTGGTGAGACCCAGTACTTC.

This clonotype occurred many times. Compared with germline, one end of the junction differs, possibly owing to a read error. This sequence joins TRBV7-2 and TRBJ2-5, with a tentative D call TRBD2 (5 bases). The CDR3 covers 14 residues. Germline V gene sequence: CDR1 SGHTA, CDR2 FQGNSA. Here the CDR3 DNA reads TGCGCCAGCAGCCTTTCGGGGTCCGGGGAGACCCAGTACTTC. It translates to CASSLSGSGETQYF.

This clonotype was recorded a few times. The chain links TRBV5-1 to TRBJ2-1, with 9 positions matching TRBD1. The CDR3 sequence is 14 residues long. Per germline, CDR1 SGHRS and CDR2 YFSETQ. J was trimmed by 8 bases and V by 4 bases; bases with no gene match: 7. As DNA, the CDR3 is TGCGCCAGCAGCCCCTCACAGGGGGCGGATGAGCAGTTCTTC. Translating it yields CASSPSQGADEQFF.

This chain connects TRBV7-2 to TRBJ2-7; 13 bases agree with TRBD2. Germline assignment: CDR1 SGHTA and CDR2 FQGNSA. The length of the CDR3 is 17 residues. The V gene end was trimmed by 2 bases and the J gene end by 7 bases; junction bases not matched to a gene: 11. CDR3 protein: CASSLSSTSGGLNEQYF. CDR3 DNA: TGTGCCAGCAGCTTATCCTCGACTAGCGGGGGGCTCAATGAGCAGTACTTC.

Many counts were recorded for this clonotype. The V call is TRBV20-1, the J call TRBJ2-3; 10 bases align to TRBD2. V lost 3 bases, J lost 0 bases, and 9 bases stayed unmatched. CDR3 length: 17 amino acids. The germline gives CDR1 DFQATT, CDR2 SNEGSKA (reference sequence). CDR3 region: CSASGSLAGRSTDTQYF. CDR3 coding DNA: TGCAGTGCTAGTGGGTCACTAGCGGGGCGTAGCACAGATACGCAGTATTTT.

This rearrangement joins TRBV6-6 to TRBJ2-7; D is undetermined. Gene TRBJ2-5 matches the end of the DNA better, so the J call may be wrong. Germline lookup yields CDR1 MNHNY and CDR2 SVGAGI (reference sequence). The CDR3 sequence is 13 residues long. The CDR3 sequence is CAIPLQVGETQYF. CDR3 coding DNA: TGTGCCATCCCGCTTCAGGTTGGAGAGACCCAGTACTTC.

This clonotype was detected once. V usage is TRBV10-3 and J usage is TRBJ1-5, with D possibly matching TRBD1 (6 bases). The germline V and J ends were trimmed by 3 bases and 3 bases, with 12 bases remaining between them. CDR1 and CDR2 from the germline V gene are ENHRY and SYGVKD. CDR3 length: 15 residues. The CDR3 nucleotides read TGTGCCATCAGTGATGAGAACAGGGTCAATCAGCCCCAGCATTTT. Translation: CAISDENRVNQPQHF.

The chain joins TRBV27 to TRBJ2-2, with D possibly being TRBD1 or TRBD2 (5 bases each). There are 18 residues in the CDR3. The V end lost 5 bases, the J end lost 0 bases, and 19 bases lay between the germline ends. Germline CDR1 reads MNHEY; CDR2 reads SMNVEV (reference sequence). This CDR3 is CASSPHPGRLANTGELFF. The CDR3 region has the DNA TGTGCCAGCAGTCCCCATCCGGGACGCCTAGCGAACACCGGGGAGCTGTTTTTT.